Each of the 26 T cell receptor beta chains below was sequenced from the same sample in a study of blood T cell repertoires in COVID-19. Assay used: immunoSEQ multiplex PCR; TCRdb lists only in-frame clones, some missing. This table has around 430,000 clones, around 87% appearing once. Sequencing was performed on PBMCs or T cells enriched from blood (not recorded which). These receptors all come from a woman in her fifties or sixties who had recovered from COVID-19.

The chain has TRBV4-1 and TRBJ2-6; a weak D match, TRBD2 (5 bases). CDR1 and CDR2 from the germline V gene are MGHRA and YSYEKL. V was shortened by 1 base and J by 0 bases, with 7 bases between the two germline ends. This CDR3 comprises 16 residues. Here the CDR3 reads CASSQGGSSGANVLTF. The CDR3 DNA sequence: TGCGCCAGCAGCCAAGGTGGGAGCTCTGGGGCCAACGTCCTGACTTTC.

The chain couples TRBV4-3 to TRBJ1-1; D is possibly TRBD1 (5 bases). The CDR3 runs 17 residues. Trimming removed 0 bases at V and 1 base at J, with 15 bases between. Looked up from germline, CDR1 is LGHNA and CDR2 is YSLEER. CDR3 sequence (DNA): TGCGCCAGCAGCCAAGATCTTGTCAGGGAACGGAACACTGAAGCTTTCTTT. Amino acid sequence: CASSQDLVRERNTEAFF.

V and J are TRBV4-1 and TRBJ2-1; the match to TRBD2 covers 7 bases. The CDR3 has 16 amino acids. The V gene's germline CDR1 is MGHRA and CDR2 YSYEKL. The V segment lost 1 base and the J segment 4 bases; nucleotides outside the gene matches: 7. CDR3 sequence reads: CASSQGGGGGYNEQFF. CDR3 sequence (DNA): TGCGCCAGCAGCCAAGGGGGCGGGGGAGGATACAATGAGCAGTTCTTC.

The table lists this clone with a count of one. The V call is TRBV27, the J call TRBJ2-5; weak D call: TRBD2 (6 bases). The germline CDR1 and CDR2 sequences are MNHEY and SMNVEV (reference sequence). The length of the CDR3 is 14 residues. Trimming took off 7 bases at V and 5 bases at J, with 17 bases between the two ends. CDR3 nucleotide sequence: TGTGCCAGCACCCCCGCATCGGAGGGGGAGACCCAGTACTTC. Amino acid sequence: CASTPASEGETQYF.

This chain joins TRBV27 and TRBJ1-5; weak D call: TRBD1 (6 bases). This CDR3 is built from 13 residues. Germline lookup yields CDR1 MNHEY and CDR2 SMNVEV (reference sequence). The ends were cut back, 3 bases at V and 11 bases at J, with 14 bases in the middle. CDR3 protein: CASSFDKGGTQHF. The CDR3 DNA sequence: TGTGCCAGCAGTTTTGATAAGGGGGGGACCCAGCATTTT.

This chain joins TRBV2 and TRBJ2-7, with TRBD2 identical over 7 bases. The CDR3 sequence is 17 residues long. V shed 0 bases and J 2 bases; nucleotides not matched to a gene: 10. Germline lookup yields CDR1 SNHLY and CDR2 FYNNEI. The CDR3 region has the DNA TGTGCCAGCAGTGAAGCGGGCCTGTGGGGGGGAACCTACGAGCAGTACTTC. Translation: CASSEAGLWGGTYEQYF.

The V and J genes are TRBV18 and TRBJ1-5, with 8 nucleotides matching TRBD1. V was pared by 5 bases and J by 5 bases, with 8 bases of the junction left unmatched. The germline CDR1 and CDR2 sequences are KGHSH and LQKENI. There are 15 residues in the CDR3. CDR3 nucleotide sequence: TGTGCCAGCTCATCCCGGACAGGGATGGATCAGCCCCAGCATTTT. It yields the protein CASSSRTGMDQPQHF.

This clone was counted once. This chain joins TRBV7-9 and TRBJ1-4; TRBD1 matches at 7 bases. This CDR3 is 14 amino acids long. Germline V gene sequence: CDR1 SEHNR, CDR2 FQNEAQ (reference sequence). J lost 8 bases, V lost 5 bases, and 8 bases had no gene match. CDR3 sequence: CASSQRGLQEKLFF. The CDR3 DNA reads TGTGCCAGCAGCCAAAGGGGGCTTCAGGAAAAACTGTTTTTT.

This clone was seen only once. CDR3 nucleotide sequence: TGTGCCAGCAGGGTTGACGGGGTGGAAGAGACCCAGTACTTC. Protein sequence: CASRVDGVEETQYF. The chain couples TRBV11-2 to TRBJ2-5, with D perhaps matching TRBD2 (5 bases). The germline V gene encodes CDR1 SGHAT and CDR2 FQNNGV. Deletions cut 6 bases from V and 3 bases from J, with 14 bases between. This CDR3 region has 14 residues.

V gene TRBV7-2 combines with J gene TRBJ1-6; 7 bases align to TRBD1. J lost 9 bases, V lost 2 bases, and 7 bases had no gene match. From germline, CDR1 is SGHTA and CDR2 FQGNSA. This CDR3 is 15 amino acids long. The CDR3 loop reads CASSLRQGVGSPLHF. The CDR3 DNA is TGTGCCAGCAGCTTACGGCAGGGGGTAGGTTCACCCCTCCACTTT.

This rearrangement joins TRBV19 to TRBJ1-2, with D maybe TRBD1 (5 bases). Trimming removed 1 base at V and 4 bases at J, with 7 bases between. The CDR3 spans 13 residues. Looked up from germline, CDR1 is LNHDA and CDR2 is SQIVND (reference sequence). CDR3 amino acids: CASSIVQGYGYTF. In DNA form, the CDR3 reads TGTGCCAGTAGTATAGTCCAGGGCTATGGCTACACCTTC.

J is TRBJ2-3 and V is TRBV3-1 (or the pseudogene TRBV3-2), with D possibly matching TRBD2 (5 bases). V was shortened by 4 bases and J by 6 bases, with 17 bases between the two germline ends. Germline values: CDR1 LGHDT, CDR2 YNNKEL (reference sequence). CDR3 length: 15 amino acids. DNA for the CDR3: TGTGCCAGCAGCCGTCAGGCGGGTTATTCGGATACGCAGTATTTT. Amino acids: CASSRQAGYSDTQYF.

The chain joins TRBV5-1 to TRBJ1-5; D ambiguous. This CDR3 is 16 amino acids long. Germline CDR1 and CDR2: SGHRS and YFSETQ. V was cut by 0 bases and J by 0 bases, with 10 bases left in between. CDR3: CASSLDGDISNQPQHF. CDR3 DNA sequence: TGCGCCAGCAGCTTGGACGGGGATATTAGCAATCAGCCCCAGCATTTT.

This sequence joins TRBV4-2 and TRBJ2-5; TRBD2 matches 10 bases. The CDR3 is 15 residues long. CDR1 and CDR2 (germline): LGHNA, YNFKEQ. The V segment lost 0 bases and the J segment 5 bases; nucleotides outside the gene matches: 3. The CDR3 protein is CASSQEERGGETQYF. Written as DNA, the CDR3 is TGTGCCAGCAGCCAAGAGGAGCGGGGGGGGGAGACCCAGTACTTC.

The chain has TRBV25-1 and TRBJ2-5; a weak D match, TRBD2 (7 bases). In germline, CDR1 is MGHDK, CDR2 SYGVNS. The CDR3 length is 14 residues. Trimming removed 1 base at V and 9 bases at J, with 15 bases between. As DNA, the CDR3 is TGTGCCAGCAGTGAATCCGGGGGGCGGGGGCCCCAGTACTTC. It specifies CASSESGGRGPQYF.

The chain employs TRBV30 and TRBJ2-7, with 7 positions matching TRBD1. The CDR3 is 14 residues long. V shed 1 base and J 0 bases; nucleotides not matched to a gene: 3. Germline loops: CDR1 GTSNPN, CDR2 SVGIG (reference sequence). CDR3 bases: TGTGCCTGGAGTGAGACAGGGAACTCCTACGAGCAGTACTTC. This gives the protein CAWSETGNSYEQYF.

The chain combines TRBV6-4 with TRBJ1-1; D remains unclear. The CDR3 is 15 residues long. V was pared by 7 bases and J by 2 bases, with 17 bases between. CDR1 MRHNA and CDR2 SNTAGT come from the germline V gene. CDR3 protein: CASTPTNTKNTEAFF. In DNA form, the CDR3 reads TGTGCCAGCACCCCCACCAACACCAAAAACACTGAAGCTTTCTTT.

The J gene is TRBJ1-3, the V gene TRBV6-6; 10 nucleotides match TRBD1. Germline lookup yields CDR1 MNHNY and CDR2 SVGAGI (reference sequence). V was pared by 7 bases and J by 2 bases, with 5 bases of the junction left unmatched. CDR3 length equals 15 residues. CDR3 residues: CASTRTGGTGNTIYF. CDR3 bases: TGTGCCAGCACCCGGACAGGGGGAACTGGAAACACCATATATTTT.

This rearrangement joins TRBV1 to TRBJ2-3; the DNA was not used to check the table's D call, TRBD2. TRBV1 is a recognized pseudogene. There are 19 residues in the CDR3. The chain's CDR3 is CTSSQAVYTGRNSTDTQYF. The CDR3 bases are TGCACCAGCAGCCAAGCAGTGTATACGGGTCGAAATAGTACAGATACGCAGTATTTT.

The V call is TRBV4-2, the J call TRBJ1-5; D is unclear. CDR1 and CDR2 from the germline V gene are LGHNA and YNFKEQ. V was cut by 0 bases and J by 4 bases, with 10 bases left in between. The CDR3 extends over 15 amino acids. The CDR3 spells CASSQEGSLNQPQHF. The CDR3 DNA sequence: TGTGCCAGCAGCCAAGAGGGCAGCTTAAATCAGCCCCAGCATTTT.

The chain joins TRBV29-1 to TRBJ1-2; 9 bases agree with TRBD1. J was trimmed by 5 bases and V by 1 base; bases with no gene match: 5. Germline V CDR1 and CDR2: SQVTM, ANQGSEA. The CDR3 runs 14 residues. CDR3 protein: CSVEGTGELYGYTF. As DNA, the CDR3 is TGCAGCGTTGAAGGGACAGGGGAATTGTATGGCTACACCTTC.

The chain uses TRBV4-2 and TRBJ2-2, with a possible D match to TRBD1 (6 bases). CDR1 and CDR2 (germline): LGHNA, YNFKEQ. V was cut by 0 bases and J by 6 bases, with 17 bases left in between. The CDR3 spans 17 residues. The CDR3 here is CASSQDGTARQAGELFF. Written as DNA, the CDR3 is TGTGCCAGCAGCCAAGATGGCACGGCACGACAGGCCGGGGAGCTGTTTTTT.

The rearrangement links TRBV3-1 (or the pseudogene TRBV3-2) to TRBJ1-1, with D perhaps matching TRBD1 (5 bases). V was pared by 4 bases and J by 6 bases, with 12 bases between. CDR3 size: 13 residues. The germline gives CDR1 LGHDT, CDR2 YNNKEL (reference sequence). In DNA, the CDR3 is TGTGCCAGCAGCCCGATCGGGACTGCTGAAGCTTTCTTT. The encoded protein is CASSPIGTAEAFF.

A few counts support this clone. This chain uses TRBV7-9 with TRBJ2-6; the match to TRBD2 covers 9 bases. The trim removed 4 bases at V and 2 bases at J, leaving 12 bases unmatched. Germline lookup yields CDR1 SEHNR and CDR2 FQNEAQ (reference sequence). This CDR3 has 19 amino acids. The CDR3 bases are TGTGCCAGCAGCTCAATTAGACTAGCGGACCTCCCTGGGGCCAACGTCCTGACTTTC. This codes for CASSSIRLADLPGANVLTF.

This chain joins TRBV7-9 and TRBJ2-1, with 7 bases that match TRBD1. This CDR3 has 13 residues. Germline lookup yields CDR1 SEHNR and CDR2 FQNEAQ (reference sequence). Trimming took 6 bases from V and 7 from J; bases not matched to a gene: 6. The CDR3 sequence is CASRKSRGNEQFF. In DNA form, the CDR3 reads TGTGCCAGCAGGAAAAGCAGGGGGAATGAGCAGTTCTTC.

The rearrangement links TRBV12-3 or TRBV12-4 to TRBJ2-3; D is unresolved. This CDR3 has 13 residues. Trimming removed 6 bases at V and 1 base at J, with 8 bases between. The CDR3 is CASSFTRTDTQYF. In DNA form, the CDR3 reads TGTGCCAGCAGCTTCACTCGCACAGATACGCAGTATTTT.